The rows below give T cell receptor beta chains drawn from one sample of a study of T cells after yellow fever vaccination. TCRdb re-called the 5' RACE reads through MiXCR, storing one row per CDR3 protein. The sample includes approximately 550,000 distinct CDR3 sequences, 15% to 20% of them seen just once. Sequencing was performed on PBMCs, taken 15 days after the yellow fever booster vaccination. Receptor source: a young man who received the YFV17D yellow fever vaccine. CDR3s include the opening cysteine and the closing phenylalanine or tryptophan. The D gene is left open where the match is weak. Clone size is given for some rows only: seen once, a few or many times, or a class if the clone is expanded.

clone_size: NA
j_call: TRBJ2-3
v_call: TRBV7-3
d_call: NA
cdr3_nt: TGTGCCAGCAGCTTATCCGCGAGCACAGATACGCAGTATTTT
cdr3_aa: CASSLSASTDTQYF

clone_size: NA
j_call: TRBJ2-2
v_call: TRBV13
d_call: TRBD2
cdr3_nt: TGTGCCAGCAGCCGGACTAGAGCGAACACCGGGGAGCTGTTTTTT
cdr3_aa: CASSRTRANTGELFF

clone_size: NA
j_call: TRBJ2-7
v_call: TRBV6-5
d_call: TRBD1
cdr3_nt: TGTGCCAGCAGTTACTCGAAGGGTCTTGGGGGACAGGGCTACGAGCAGTACTTC
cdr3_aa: CASSYSKGLGGQGYEQYF

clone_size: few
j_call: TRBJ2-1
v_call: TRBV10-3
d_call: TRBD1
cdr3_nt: TGTGCCATCAGTGAGTCACTCCCGGGACAGGGAATCTACAATGAGCAGTTCTTC
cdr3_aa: CAISESLPGQGIYNEQFF

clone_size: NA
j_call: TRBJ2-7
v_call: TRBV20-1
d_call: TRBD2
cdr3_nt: TGCAGTGCTAGAGAGGCTAGCGGAGATTACGAGCAGTACTTC
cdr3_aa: CSAREASGDYEQYF

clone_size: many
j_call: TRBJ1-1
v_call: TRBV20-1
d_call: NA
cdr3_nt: TGCAGTGCTAGATTTTCATTCATGAACACTGAAGCTTTCTTT
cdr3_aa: CSARFSFMNTEAFF

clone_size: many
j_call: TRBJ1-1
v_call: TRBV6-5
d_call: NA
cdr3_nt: TGTGCCAGCAGTTACTCGATTGGCCAGCAAGCTTTCTTT
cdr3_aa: CASSYSIGQQAFF

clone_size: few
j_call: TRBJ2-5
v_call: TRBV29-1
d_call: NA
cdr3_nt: TGCAGCGTTGCCCCCACTCAAGAGACCCAGTACTTC
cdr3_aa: CSVAPTQETQYF

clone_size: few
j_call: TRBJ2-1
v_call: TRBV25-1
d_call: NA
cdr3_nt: TGTGCCAGCAGTGAAATGGCTGATGAGCAGTTCTTC
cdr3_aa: CASSEMADEQFF

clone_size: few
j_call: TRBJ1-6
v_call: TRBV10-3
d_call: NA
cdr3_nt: TGTGCCATCAGCCCATATTCAGGGGAGGCGGATTCACCCCTCCACTTT
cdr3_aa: CAISPYSGEADSPLHF

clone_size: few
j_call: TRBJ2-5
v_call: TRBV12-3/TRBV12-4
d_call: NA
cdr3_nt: TGTGCCAGCACCAAGACTACGCAAGAGACCCAGTACTTC
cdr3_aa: CASTKTTQETQYF

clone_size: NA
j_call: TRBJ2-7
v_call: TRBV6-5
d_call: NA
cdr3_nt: TGTGCCAGCAGTTACCGGACAACGGCCTACGAGCAGTACTTC
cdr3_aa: CASSYRTTAYEQYF

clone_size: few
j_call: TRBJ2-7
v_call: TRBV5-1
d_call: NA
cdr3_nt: TGCGCCAGCAGCTCGACAGATTACGAGCAGTACTTC
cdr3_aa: CASSSTDYEQYF

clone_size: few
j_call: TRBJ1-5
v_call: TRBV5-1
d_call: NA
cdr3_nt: TGCGCCAGCAGCTTGGCGGGTTATCAGCCCCAGCATTTT
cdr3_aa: CASSLAGYQPQHF

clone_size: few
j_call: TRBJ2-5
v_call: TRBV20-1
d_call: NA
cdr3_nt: TGCAGTGCTCTCCGGGGCAGGGCGAAAGAGACCCAGTACTTC
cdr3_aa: CSALRGRAKETQYF

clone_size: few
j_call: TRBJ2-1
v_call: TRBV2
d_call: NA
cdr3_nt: TGTGCCAGCAGCGAAACACACCTACGGACTACATACAATGAGCAGTTCTTC
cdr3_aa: CASSETHLRTTYNEQFF

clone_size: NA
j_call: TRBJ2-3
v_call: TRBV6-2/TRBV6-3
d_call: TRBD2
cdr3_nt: TGTGCCAGCAGTTACTCGATTGCGGGAGGACTAGATACGCAGTATTTT
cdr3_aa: CASSYSIAGGLDTQYF

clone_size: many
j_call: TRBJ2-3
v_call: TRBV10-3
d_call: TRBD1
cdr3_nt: TGTGCCATAGCTAGAGGGACAGGGGGAAGGAAAGATACGCAGTATTTT
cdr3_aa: CAIARGTGGRKDTQYF

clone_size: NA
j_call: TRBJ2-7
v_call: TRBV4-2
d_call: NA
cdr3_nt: TGTGCCAGCAGCCAAGCGGGACAAGGTTACGAGCAGTACTTC
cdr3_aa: CASSQAGQGYEQYF

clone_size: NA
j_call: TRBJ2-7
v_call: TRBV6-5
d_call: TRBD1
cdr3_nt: TGTGCCAGCAGTTACGAGGCAGGGGGCTTGTACGAGCAGTACTTC
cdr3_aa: CASSYEAGGLYEQYF

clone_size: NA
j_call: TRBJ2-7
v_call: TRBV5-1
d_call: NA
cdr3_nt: TGCGCCAGCAGCTTGAAATTAGCAGACTACGGGTACGAGCAGTACTTC
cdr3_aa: CASSLKLADYGYEQYF

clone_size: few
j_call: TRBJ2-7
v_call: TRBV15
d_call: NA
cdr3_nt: TGTGCCACCAGCAGAGCGGACTCTCCTCAGGCCCCCTACGAGCAGTACTTC
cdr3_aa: CATSRADSPQAPYEQYF

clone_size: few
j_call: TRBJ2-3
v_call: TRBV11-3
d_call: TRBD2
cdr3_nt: TGTGCCAGCAACCGGGACTACCACACAGATACGCAGTATTTT
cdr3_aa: CASNRDYHTDTQYF

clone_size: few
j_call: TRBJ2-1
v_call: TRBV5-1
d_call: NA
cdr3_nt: TGCGCCAGCAGCTTGAAGCAACATGAGCAGTTCTTC
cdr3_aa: CASSLKQHEQFF

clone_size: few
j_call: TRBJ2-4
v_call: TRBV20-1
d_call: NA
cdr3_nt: TGCAGTGCTAGAGGCTCAGGTTCCAAAAACATTCAGTACTTC
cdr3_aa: CSARGSGSKNIQYF

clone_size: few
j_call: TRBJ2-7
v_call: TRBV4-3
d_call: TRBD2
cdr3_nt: TGCGCCAGCAGCCGCACAACTAGCGGAGCTGTGGGTTACGAGCAGTACTTC
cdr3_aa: CASSRTTSGAVGYEQYF

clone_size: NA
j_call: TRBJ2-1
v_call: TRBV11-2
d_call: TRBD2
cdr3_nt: TGTGCCAGCAGCTTAAATCTTCAGTCGGCGGGAGGGGGCAATGAGCAGTTCTTC
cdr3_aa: CASSLNLQSAGGGNEQFF

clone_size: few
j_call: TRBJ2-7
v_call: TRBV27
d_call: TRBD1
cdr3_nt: TGTGCCAGCTCCGGGAAGGACAGGCCCTACGAGCAGTACTTC
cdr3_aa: CASSGKDRPYEQYF

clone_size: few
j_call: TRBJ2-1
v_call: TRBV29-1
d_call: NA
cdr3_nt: TGCAGCCTGAGGGGGGGGAATGAGCAGTTCTTC
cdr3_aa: CSLRGGNEQFF

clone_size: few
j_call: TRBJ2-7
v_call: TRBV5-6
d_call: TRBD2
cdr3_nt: TGTGCCAGCAGATCGACTAGCGGGAGTTTTGTCGAGCAGTACTTC
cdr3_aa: CASRSTSGSFVEQYF

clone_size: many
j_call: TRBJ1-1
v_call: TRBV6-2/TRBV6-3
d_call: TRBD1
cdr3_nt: TGTGCCAGCAGATGGACAGGTTGGGACACTGAAGCTTTCTTT
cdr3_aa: CASRWTGWDTEAFF

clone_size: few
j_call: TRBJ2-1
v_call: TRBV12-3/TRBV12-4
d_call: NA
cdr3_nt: TGTGCCAGCGGAGTAGTTCAGGAGCAGTTCTTC
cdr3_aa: CASGVVQEQFF

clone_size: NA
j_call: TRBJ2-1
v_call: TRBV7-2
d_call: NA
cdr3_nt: TGTGCCAGCAGGGGAAGTACCCCCAGCGTGCCGCAGTTCTTC
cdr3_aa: CASRGSTPSVPQFF

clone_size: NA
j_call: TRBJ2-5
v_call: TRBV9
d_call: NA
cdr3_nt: TGTGCCAGCACCACACTTGGAGAAGAGACCCAGTACTTC
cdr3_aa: CASTTLGEETQYF

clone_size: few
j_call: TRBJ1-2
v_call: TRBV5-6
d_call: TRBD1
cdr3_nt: TGTGCCAGCAGCTTGGCCGCAACAGGGGCGACTAACTATGGCTACACCTTC
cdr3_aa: CASSLAATGATNYGYTF

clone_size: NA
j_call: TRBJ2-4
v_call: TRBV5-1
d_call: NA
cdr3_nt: TGCGCCAGCAGCTTGGGGACCCTAAACATTCAGTACTTC
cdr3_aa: CASSLGTLNIQYF

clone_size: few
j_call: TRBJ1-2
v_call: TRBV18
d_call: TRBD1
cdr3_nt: TGTGCCAGCTCACCAGGGACAGGGAGGCCCAACTATGGCTACACCTTC
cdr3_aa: CASSPGTGRPNYGYTF

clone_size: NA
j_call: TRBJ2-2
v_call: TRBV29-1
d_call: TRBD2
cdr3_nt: TGCAGCGCCGGGACTAGATTCACCGGGGAGCTGTTTTTT
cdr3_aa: CSAGTRFTGELFF

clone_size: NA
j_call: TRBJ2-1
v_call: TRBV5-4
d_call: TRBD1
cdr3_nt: TGTGCCAGCAGCATTGGCAAGCCTACAGGGGGCGGGAGCGGGAATGAGCAGTTCTTC
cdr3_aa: CASSIGKPTGGGSGNEQFF

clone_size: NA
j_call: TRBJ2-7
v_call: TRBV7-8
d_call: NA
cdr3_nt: TGTGCCAGCAGCGTAGGGTTGGAGGAGCAGTACTTC
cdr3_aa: CASSVGLEEQYF

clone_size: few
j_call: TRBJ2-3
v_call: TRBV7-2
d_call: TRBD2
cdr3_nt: TGTGCCAGCAGCTTCGGTAGCGGGGGTGCAGATACGCAGTATTTT
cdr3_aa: CASSFGSGGADTQYF

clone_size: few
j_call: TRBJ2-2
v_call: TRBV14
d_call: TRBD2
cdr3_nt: TGTGCCAGCAGCCAAGAGAGCGGGAAGGCCGGGGAGCTGTTTTTT
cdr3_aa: CASSQESGKAGELFF

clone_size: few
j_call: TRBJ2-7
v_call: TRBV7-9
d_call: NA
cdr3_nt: TGTGCCAGCAGCTTAGTCCACACACCCTACGAGCAGTACTTC
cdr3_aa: CASSLVHTPYEQYF

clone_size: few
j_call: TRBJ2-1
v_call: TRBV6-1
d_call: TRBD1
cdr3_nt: TGTGCCAGCAGAACCGGGACAGCCTACAATGAGCAGTTCTTC
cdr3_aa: CASRTGTAYNEQFF

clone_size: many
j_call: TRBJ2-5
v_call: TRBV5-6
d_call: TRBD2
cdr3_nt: TGTGCCAGCACCATGGGGCCTAGCGGGAGTGTTGAGACCCAGTACTTC
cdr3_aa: CASTMGPSGSVETQYF